This TCR beta chain was identified during a study of CD8 T cells in ankylosing spondylitis. CDR1 SGHTA and CDR2 FQGNSA come from the germline V gene. Trimming at V came to 5 bases and at J to 4 bases, leaving 7 bases not matched to a gene. CDR3 length equals 14 residues. This clonotype occurred many times. The target antigen is unknown. Whole-study findings and limits: Peripheral blood samples showed relatively rare disease-linked clones, and these clones were CD8+.

Using its own MiXCR run on the 5' RACE reads, TCRdb lists one record per CDR3 protein. Seen here are over 100,000 distinct CDR3 sequences, approximately 10% observed once, and the top ten hold around 4.1%. Sequencing input: blood, either unsorted or a sorted T cell fraction (not recorded which). This receptor was identified in a female donor with ankylosing spondylitis or in good health (not recorded which). The rearrangement joins TRBV7-2 to TRBJ1-2; 7 nucleotides match TRBD1. This chain's CDR3 is CASSARQGVYGYTF. The CDR3 coding sequence is TGTGCCAGCAGCGCCCGGCAGGGGGTCTATGGCTACACCTTC.